This paragraph reports one T cell receptor (beta chain). As yet, its antigen is unknown. This record belongs to a study of cytomegalovirus exposure and HLA in healthy donors. At the level of the study: A prior analysis found fewer than 120 million unique TCR beta sequences from 150 million to 200 million T cells. Regarding the study as a whole: In a later analysis, HLA-associated TCR beta chains were more clonally expanded than equally common others. Within an earlier analysis, most TCR beta V segments proved productive either about 87% or about 30% of the time. Rare TCR sequences dominated, though some public TCRs recurred in many donors.

Use of 60 Vbeta and 13 Jbeta primers characterized the PCR. Sequenced by immunoSEQ multiplex PCR; TCRdb stores in-frame clones only, minus some. The sample contains 100,000 to 150,000 clones, around 69% of which appear only once. The clonotype originates from a human donor in good health. The sequencing sample was made of PBMCs.

The CDR3: CSVERGGETQYF. CDR3 nucleotides: TGCAGCGTTGAGAGGGGGGGGGAGACCCAGTACTTC. This chain connects TRBV29-1 to TRBJ2-5, with a tentative D call TRBD2 (7 bases). This CDR3 spans 12 amino acids. Per germline, CDR1 SQVTM and CDR2 ANQGSEA. V was clipped by 3 bases and J by 5 bases, with 10 bases between them.